This T cell receptor beta chain is drawn from a study of CD8 T cells in Susac syndrome. As for the study in general: Clinical remission applied to roughly 8 sequenced Susac syndrome patients, and more than five had active disease. Blood was drawn from Susac syndrome patients while they were therapy-naive, on corticosteroids, or on intravenous immunoglobulin alone. Broader study findings: It was acknowledged by the study that relatively few individuals were included in its TCR sequencing and HLA analysis.

As to this clonotype: Its specificity is not known.

The CDR3 spans 15 residues. Germline lookup yields CDR1 SEHNR and CDR2 FQNEAQ (reference sequence). V lost 2 bases and J lost 12, with 20 bases in between. With random hexamers, reverse transcription was performed on roughly 0.45 to 1 ug of RNA. Across 54 Vbeta and 13 Jbeta, immunoSEQ multiplex PCR amplified TCR beta CDR3. MiXCR, run by TCRdb on the immunoSEQ multiplex PCR reads, gives a single entry per CDR3 protein. The top ten hold about 0.9% of the sample, which has about 80,000 distinct CDR3 sequences, 94% seen once. The chain carries TRBV7-9 and TRBJ2-1; possibly TRBD2 for D (5 bases). This clonotype was obtained from a human donor with Susac syndrome. Material: CD8+ T cells from PBMCs. CDR3 sequence: CASSLYPLTEVGQFF. The CDR3 coding sequence is TGTGCCAGCAGCTTATATCCTCTTACGGAGGTTGGGCAGTTCTTC.